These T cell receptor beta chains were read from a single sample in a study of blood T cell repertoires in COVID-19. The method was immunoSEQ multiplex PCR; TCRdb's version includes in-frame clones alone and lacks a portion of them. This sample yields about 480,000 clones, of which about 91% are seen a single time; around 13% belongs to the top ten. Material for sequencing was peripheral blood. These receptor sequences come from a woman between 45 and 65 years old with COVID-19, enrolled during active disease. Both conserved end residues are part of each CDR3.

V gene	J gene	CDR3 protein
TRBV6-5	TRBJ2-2	CATWEATGTGELFF
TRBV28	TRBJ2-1	CASSPNRGLTYNEQFF
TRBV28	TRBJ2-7	CASSLMGGTYEQYF
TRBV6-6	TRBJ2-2	CATLQRARTGELFF
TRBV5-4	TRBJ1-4	CASSLAFGGNEKLFF
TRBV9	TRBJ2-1	CASSPPDRGPSEQFF
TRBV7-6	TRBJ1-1	CASSLAPGANTEAFF
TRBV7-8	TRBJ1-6	CASSLALGRVGSPLHF
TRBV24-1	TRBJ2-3	CATSDPGDTQYF
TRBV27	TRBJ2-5	CASSLGSPQETQYF
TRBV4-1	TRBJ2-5	CASSLGTSGPRTQYF
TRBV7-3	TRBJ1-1	CASSPQGGNTEAFF
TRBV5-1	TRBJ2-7	CASSLGDRSSYEQYF